The 11 T cell receptor beta chains reported below all come from one sample, sequenced in a study of blood T cell repertoires in COVID-19. Some clones are missing from TCRdb's copy, which holds only in-frame ones; the method was immunoSEQ multiplex PCR. The table has over 150,000 clones, 76% seen once. The sequenced sample was peripheral blood. The receptors come from a woman of 80 years or more with acute or convalescent COVID-19.

The chain carries TRBV30 and TRBJ1-6; 8 nucleotides match TRBD1. Unmatched junction bases numbered 5, after V lost 1 base and J lost 6 bases. In germline, CDR1 is GTSNPN, CDR2 SVGIG (reference sequence). This CDR3 comprises 15 residues. The CDR3 DNA follows: TGTGCCTGGAGTGCCCCGGGACAGGTTAATTCACCCCTCCACTTT. This gives the protein CAWSAPGQVNSPLHF. The full variable domain, its missing parts supplied by reference TRBV30 and TRBJ1-6, is SQTIHQWPATLVQPVGSPLSLECTVEGTSNPNLYWYRQAAGRGLQLLFYSVGIGQISSEVPQNLSASRPQDRQFILSSKKLLLSDSGFYLCAWSAPGQVNSPLHFGNGTRLTVT.

This chain links TRBV2 with TRBJ2-1; TRBD1 matches 9 bases. The ends lost 7 bases at V and 10 bases at J; junction bases unmatched: 11. This CDR3 is built from 14 residues. Per the germline V gene, CDR1 is SNHLY and CDR2 is FYNNEI. CDR3 sequence (DNA): TGTGCCAGCAACGAACAGGGGGCAAGGGGCGAGCAGTTCTTC. Protein product: CASNEQGARGEQFF.

The chain joins TRBV4-1 to TRBJ1-5, with a possible D match to TRBD1 (6 bases). V gave up 0 bases and J gave up 5 bases, with 17 bases separating them. CDR3 size: 17 residues. CDR1 MGHRA and CDR2 YSYEKL come from the germline V gene. The CDR3 here is CASSQDPFRDTYQPQHF. The CDR3 DNA reads TGCGCCAGCAGCCAAGACCCCTTTCGGGACACCTATCAGCCCCAGCATTTT.

J is TRBJ2-5 and V is TRBV5-1; 7 bases fit TRBD1. CDR3 length: 15 amino acids. Germline V lookup: CDR1 SGHRS, CDR2 YFSETQ. V shed 4 bases, J shed 1 base, and the junction held 7 bases outside the gene matches. In DNA, the CDR3 is TGCGCCAGCAGCAGCCCCAGGGGGTCCCAAGAGACCCAGTACTTC. It yields the protein CASSSPRGSQETQYF.

The chain couples TRBV7-2 to TRBJ2-1; 12 bases match TRBD2. V trimming: 1 base; J trimming: 9 bases; junction bases outside the gene matches: 4. The CDR3 totals 15 residues. In germline, CDR1 is SGHTA, CDR2 FQGNSA. CDR3 bases: TGTGCCAGCAGCTTAGGACTAGCGGGAGTCTCTGAGCAGTTCTTC. As protein: CASSLGLAGVSEQFF.

The rearrangement joins TRBV19 to TRBJ1-6; maybe TRBD1 (5 bases). The length of the CDR3 is 13 residues. Germline CDR1 LNHDA, CDR2 SQIVND (reference sequence). Trimming removed 3 bases from V and 9 bases from J, with 9 bases in between. The CDR3 DNA reads TGTGCCAGTAGTATTCCCGGGGGTTCACCCCTCCACTTT. As protein: CASSIPGGSPLHF. Supplemented by reference TRBV19 and TRBJ1-6, the full variable domain reads DGGITQSPKYLFRKEGQNVTLSCEQNLNHDAMYWYRQDPGQGLRLIYYSQIVNDFQKGDIAEGYSVSREKKESFPLTVTSAQKNPTAFYLCASSIPGGSPLHFGNGTRLTVT.

This clone was found many times. Written as DNA, the CDR3 is TGCGCCAGCAGCCCCGCAGAATCAGGGGCCTACGAGCAGTACTTC. This sequence encodes CASSPAESGAYEQYF. V is TRBV4-1 and J is TRBJ2-7; D possibly corresponds to TRBD1 (6 bases). Trimming shortened V by 4 bases and J by 2 bases, and 15 bases separated the two germline ends. Germline loops: CDR1 MGHRA, CDR2 YSYEKL. There are 15 residues in the CDR3.

In its sample, this clone was seen many times. The V call is TRBV5-4, the J call TRBJ2-1; the D gene is possibly TRBD2 (5 bases). CDR1 and CDR2 (germline): SGHNT, YYREEE (reference sequence). This CDR3 is 14 amino acids long. The V end was cut by 0 bases, the J end by 5 bases, with 9 bases between. The CDR3 DNA follows: TGTGCCAGCAGCTTGGAGTCCGGGAACAATGAGCAGTTCTTC. Residues: CASSLESGNNEQFF.

V gene TRBV5-6 combines with J gene TRBJ2-7, with 7 positions matching TRBD1. Per the germline V gene, CDR1 is SGHDT and CDR2 is YYEEEE. The CDR3 extends over 14 amino acids. Trimming removed 4 bases from V and 2 bases from J; junction bases left unmatched: 6. The CDR3 DNA is TGTGCCAGCAGCCCAAGGGACAGCACCTACGAGCAGTACTTC. Amino acid sequence: CASSPRDSTYEQYF.

V gene TRBV5-6 combines with J gene TRBJ1-6, with a weak D call TRBD1 (5 bases). This CDR3 region has 16 residues. V dropped 4 bases and J dropped 0 bases, with 11 bases sitting between them. Germline V gene sequence: CDR1 SGHDT, CDR2 YYEEEE. The DNA of the CDR3 is TGTGCCAGCAGCCAGACAGCCGACTCCTATAATTCACCCCTCCACTTT. It specifies CASSQTADSYNSPLHF. The entire variable domain, with the rest obtained from reference TRBV5-6 and TRBJ1-6, is as follows: DAGVTQSPTHLIKTRGQQVTLRCSPKSGHDTVSWYQQALGQGPQFIFQYYEEEERQRGNFPDRFSGHQFPNYSSELNVNALLLGDSALYLCASSQTADSYNSPLHFGNGTRLTVT.

This clone came up a few times. The chain links TRBV5-1 to TRBJ1-5; 9 nucleotides agree with TRBD1. The junction had 7 bases not matched to a gene; V was cut back by 4 bases and J by 2 bases. There are 16 residues in the CDR3. The germline CDR1 and CDR2 sequences are SGHRS and YFSETQ. The CDR3 region is CASSPQGANGNQPQHF. CDR3 in DNA: TGCGCCAGCAGCCCACAGGGGGCAAATGGCAATCAGCCCCAGCATTTT.